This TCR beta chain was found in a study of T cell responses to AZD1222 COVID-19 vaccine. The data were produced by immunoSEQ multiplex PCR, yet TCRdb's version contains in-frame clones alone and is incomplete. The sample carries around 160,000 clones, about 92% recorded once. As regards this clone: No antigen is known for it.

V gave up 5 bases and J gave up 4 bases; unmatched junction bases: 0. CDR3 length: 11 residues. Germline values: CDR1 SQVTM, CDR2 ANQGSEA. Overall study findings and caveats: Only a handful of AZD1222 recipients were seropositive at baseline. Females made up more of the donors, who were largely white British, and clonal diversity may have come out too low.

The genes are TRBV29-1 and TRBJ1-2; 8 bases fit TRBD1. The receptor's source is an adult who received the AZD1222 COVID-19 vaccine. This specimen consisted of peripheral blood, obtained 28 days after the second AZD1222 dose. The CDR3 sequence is CSVTGGYGYTF. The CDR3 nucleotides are TGCAGCGTTACAGGGGGCTATGGCTACACCTTC. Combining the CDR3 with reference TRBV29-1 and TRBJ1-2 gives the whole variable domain SAVISQKPSRDICQRGTSLTIQCQVDSQVTMMFWYRQQPGQSLTLIATANQGSEATYESGFVIDKFPISRPNLTFSTLTVSNMSPEDSSIYLCSVTGGYGYTFGSGTRLTVV.